This T cell receptor beta chain was observed in a study of PD-L1 blockade in urothelial cancer. On the study more broadly: Analysis of the blood was performed 3 weeks (second dose) and 6 weeks after treatment start. A median of roughly 150,000 T cells was found in the blood samples.

Germline CDR1 and CDR2: MDHEN and SYDVKM. The V and J ends lost 6 bases and 0 bases respectively, with 12 bases between them. The CDR3 has 15 residues. Time point noted: peripheral blood 6 weeks after treatment start. This table comes from immunoSEQ multiplex PCR, and its TCRdb copy is limited to in-frame clones, with some not included. In the table there are nearly 45,000 clones, approximately 82% of which are singletons. This chain connects TRBV28 to TRBJ1-5; D is perhaps TRBD1 (6 bases). Specimen: PBMCs, collected around atezolizumab (anti-PD-L1) treatment. This sequence was found in a man aged 55 to 70 with urothelial cancer. The CDR3 DNA reads TGTGCCAGCAGGCTCGGCAGGGGTAGCAATCAGCCCCAGCATTTT. Amino acids: CASRLGRGSNQPQHF.